Following are 5 T cell receptor beta chains from one sample sequenced in a study of blood T cell repertoires in COVID-19. Produced via immunoSEQ multiplex PCR; TCRdb's table is partial and in-frame only. In the table there are over 75,000 clones, 89% of which are singletons. The sequencing input was peripheral blood. These receptors all stem from a woman of 80 years or more with active COVID-19.

The V gene is TRBV7-2, the J gene TRBJ1-1; a weak D match, TRBD1 (5 bases). The CDR3 totals 16 residues. Trimming left V 1 base short and J 1 base short, with 13 bases between. Germline V gene sequence: CDR1 SGHTA, CDR2 FQGNSA. The CDR3 DNA is TGTGCCAGCAGCTTAGGGGGCGGGGTGGAGAACACTGAAGCTTTCTTT. It translates to CASSLGGGVENTEAFF.

V usage is TRBV10-3 and J usage is TRBJ2-1, with D perhaps matching TRBD2 (5 bases). The germline V gene has CDR1 ENHRY and CDR2 SYGVKD. Trimming stripped 11 bases from V and 9 bases from J, with 17 bases between. The CDR3 spans 12 residues. Written as DNA, the CDR3 is TGTGCCGTTGGAGGCCTTTGGCGTGAGCAGTTCTTC. Its protein product is CAVGGLWREQFF.

The rearrangement links TRBV10-3 to TRBJ1-4, with D possibly being TRBD1 (6 bases). Between the trimmed V and J ends, which lost 4 bases and 5 bases, there was a span of 8 bases. The CDR3 is 13 residues long. Germline V lookup: CDR1 ENHRY, CDR2 SYGVKD. In DNA, the CDR3 is TGTGCCATCAGTGGGGGACAAAATGAAAAACTGTTTTTT. Protein sequence: CAISGGQNEKLFF.

V gene TRBV10-3 combines with J gene TRBJ1-2, with a tentative D call TRBD1 (5 bases). The CDR3 consists of 15 residues. Germline CDR1 is ENHRY and CDR2 is SYGVKD. V gave up 3 bases and J gave up 2 bases, with 13 bases separating them. The CDR3 reads CAISELGGSNYGYTF. CDR3 DNA sequence: TGTGCCATCAGTGAATTGGGGGGGAGCAACTATGGCTACACCTTC.

The rearrangement joins TRBV6-2 or TRBV6-3 to TRBJ2-1; no firm D call. Between the trimmed V and J ends, which lost 3 bases and 6 bases, there was a span of 6 bases. There are 12 residues in the CDR3. Germline CDR1 MNHEY, CDR2 SVGEGT. The CDR3: CASSYPVNEQFF. The DNA for the CDR3 is TGTGCCAGCAGTTATCCGGTCAATGAGCAGTTCTTC.